Presented here are 9 T cell receptor beta chains from one specimen sequenced in a study of Ad26.COV2.S vaccination and SARS-CoV-2 variants. Libraries were prepared by immunoSEQ multiplex PCR; TCRdb keeps only in-frame clonotypes and omits some of them. The sample records 150,000 to 200,000 clones, 87% being singletons. This specimen consisted of peripheral blood, obtained after recovery from COVID-19. The receptors come from a human donor who had recovered from COVID-19.

The V gene is TRBV7-9, the J gene TRBJ2-7; perhaps TRBD2 as D (7 bases). Germline CDR1 reads SEHNR; CDR2 reads FQNEAQ (reference sequence). Trimming took off 5 bases at V and 5 bases at J, with 16 bases between the two ends. The CDR3 totals 14 residues. The CDR3 region is CASSLGGGIDEQYF. CDR3 in DNA: TGTGCCAGCAGCCTGGGGGGGGGCATCGACGAGCAGTACTTC.

The chain carries TRBV7-8 and TRBJ2-1, with 9 nucleotides matching TRBD2. Germline CDR1 reads SGHVS; CDR2 reads FQNEAQ. CDR3 length: 17 amino acids. Trimming cost V 6 bases and J 0 bases; bases outside gene matches: 9. The CDR3 bases are TGTGCCAGCAGGCTCCTAGCGGGAAGCAGCTCCTACAATGAGCAGTTCTTC. It is translated as CASRLLAGSSSYNEQFF.

The chain joins TRBV4-1 to TRBJ1-2; D gene unclear. CDR3 length: 15 residues. CDR1 and CDR2 from the germline V gene are MGHRA and YSYEKL. Trimming removed 0 bases at V and 4 bases at J, with 12 bases between. The CDR3 nucleotides read TGCGCCAGCAGCCAAGAGGGAAAGGGCGGCTATGGCTACACCTTC. Encoded protein: CASSQEGKGGYGYTF.

The V gene is TRBV6-5, the J gene TRBJ2-7; possible D gene TRBD2, 6 bases. The CDR3 extends over 13 amino acids. Per germline, CDR1 MNHEY and CDR2 SVGAGI. V lost 5 bases, J lost 5 bases, and 13 bases lay in between. The CDR3 nucleotides read TGTGCCAGCAGTAGGTCAGGGACTCACGAGCAGTACTTC. Translating gives CASSRSGTHEQYF.

This clone was seen more than once but under ten times. The CDR3 bases are TGTGCCAGCAGCTTCCGACAGGGGGATGGCTACACCTTC. Its protein product is CASSFRQGDGYTF. This chain joins TRBV7-9 and TRBJ1-2; TRBD1 matches at 9 bases. This CDR3 spans 13 amino acids. V trimming: 3 bases; J trimming: 6 bases; junction bases outside the gene matches: 2. Germline values: CDR1 SEHNR, CDR2 FQNEAQ (reference sequence).

The chain links TRBV27 to TRBJ2-7; 7 bases are shared with TRBD2. Germline CDR1 is MNHEY and CDR2 is SMNVEV (reference sequence). V shed 5 bases, J shed 2 bases, and the junction held 6 bases outside the gene matches. This CDR3 region has 14 residues. CDR3 DNA sequence: TGTGCCAGCAGTCCCCCCCGGGGGGCCTACGAGCAGTACTTC. Translating gives CASSPPRGAYEQYF.

The chain carries TRBV4-1 and TRBJ2-1; D unresolved. The CDR3 covers 11 residues. Germline V lookup: CDR1 MGHRA, CDR2 YSYEKL. Trimming pared 3 bases from V and 8 bases from J, leaving 5 bases between. The CDR3 here is CASSHGYEQFF. DNA for the CDR3: TGCGCCAGCAGCCATGGTTATGAGCAGTTCTTC.

This clone was seen only a few times. This chain joins TRBV3-1 (or the pseudogene TRBV3-2) and TRBJ2-5, with D possibly being TRBD2 (5 bases). The V end lost 6 bases, the J end lost 5 bases, and 13 bases lay between the germline ends. CDR3 length: 13 amino acids. Germline assignment: CDR1 LGHDT and CDR2 YNNKEL (reference sequence). The CDR3 region is CASRPLGEETQYF. The CDR3 DNA follows: TGTGCCAGCAGACCACTTGGGGAGGAGACCCAGTACTTC.

This clone was seen a few times. The J gene is TRBJ1-5, the V gene TRBV4-1; D perhaps matches TRBD1 (6 bases). Germline loops: CDR1 MGHRA, CDR2 YSYEKL. This CDR3 has 16 residues. Trimming removed 1 base at V and 4 bases at J, with 14 bases between. The CDR3 sequence: CASSQGRGARNQPQHF. Written as DNA, the CDR3 is TGCGCCAGCAGCCAAGGGAGGGGGGCGCGAAATCAGCCCCAGCATTTT.